The 25 T cell receptor beta chains presented below share a single source sample, sequenced in a study of spatial heterogeneity in lung cancer. TCRdb re-called the 5' RACE reads with MiXCR, one entry per CDR3 protein. This sample has around 21,000 distinct CDR3 sequences; approximately 2.5% occur once, and the top ten carry approximately 7.7%. Noted time point: sample taken at primary tumor resection. No antigen has been assigned to these receptors. Study findings and constraints: One measure, the expanded intratumoral alpha and beta TCR count, tracked tumor mutation counts.

The sequencing here drew on lung tumor tissue, taken at surgery. The receptors stem from a male donor with early-stage non-small cell lung cancer.

This clonotype was seen at least ten times. V usage is TRBV3-1 and J usage is TRBJ2-7; the match to TRBD1 covers 7 bases. Trimming cost V 3 bases and J 6 bases; bases outside gene matches: 8. Germline assignment: CDR1 LGHDT and CDR2 YNNKEL (reference sequence). The CDR3 contains 14 residues. The CDR3 DNA reads as TGTGCCAGCAGCCACGCCCGAAGGACAGGCGAGCAGTACTTC. Its translation: CASSHARRTGEQYF.

This clonotype was seen at least ten times. The chain links TRBV29-1 to TRBJ1-1, with D possibly being TRBD1 (6 bases). The CDR3 is 14 amino acids. Germline CDR1 is SQVTM and CDR2 is ANQGSEA. The V gene lost 4 bases and the J gene lost 0 bases, with 12 bases spanning the gap. This CDR3 reads CSVARGNMNTEAFF. CDR3 nucleotides: TGCAGCGTTGCCAGGGGCAACATGAACACTGAAGCTTTCTTT. The whole variable domain, filled in from reference TRBV29-1 and TRBJ1-1, reads SAVISQKPSRDICQRGTSLTIQCQVDSQVTMMFWYRQQPGQSLTLIATANQGSEATYESGFVIDKFPISRPNLTFSTLTVSNMSPEDSSIYLCSVARGNMNTEAFFGQGTRLTVV.

At least ten counts were recorded for this clonotype. This chain uses TRBV12-3 or TRBV12-4 with TRBJ2-3, with D unclear. V was trimmed by 5 bases and J by 4 bases, leaving 7 bases between them. The CDR3 length is 12 residues. Here the CDR3 reads CASSRQSDTQYF. The CDR3 bases are TGTGCCAGCAGTCGTCAGTCAGATACGCAGTATTTT.

This clonotype was detected many times. This chain uses TRBV7-6 with TRBJ2-3; 7 nucleotides line up with TRBD1. CDR3 size: 14 residues. V lost 5 bases and J lost 3; bases outside the gene matches: 5. CDR1 is SGHVS, CDR2 FNYEAQ, per germline. Here the CDR3 reads CASSQTGVTDTQYF. Written as DNA, the CDR3 is TGTGCCAGCAGCCAAACAGGGGTAACAGATACGCAGTATTTT. Looking up the rest from reference TRBV7-6 and TRBJ2-3 gives the full variable domain: GAGVSQSPRYKVTKRGQDVALRCDPISGHVSLYWYRQALGQGPEFLTYFNYEAQQDKSGLPNDRFSAERPEGSISTLTIQRTEQRDSAMYRCASSQTGVTDTQYFGPGTRLTVL.

This clonotype occurred many times. The V and J genes are TRBV5-1 and TRBJ2-7, with TRBD1 matching over 7 bases. CDR1 and CDR2 from the germline V gene are SGHRS and YFSETQ. The CDR3 length is 14 residues. Trimming at V came to 0 bases and at J to 2 bases, leaving 2 bases not matched to a gene. CDR3 protein: CASSLAGTAYEQYF. CDR3 coding DNA: TGCGCCAGCAGCTTGGCAGGGACAGCCTACGAGCAGTACTTC.

Many counts were recorded for this clonotype. The V and J genes are TRBV9 and TRBJ2-3; no clear D. This CDR3 region has 16 residues. Trimming took off 3 bases at V and 0 bases at J, with 14 bases between the two ends. CDR1 is SGDLS and CDR2 is YYNGEE in the germline V gene. The CDR3 loop reads CASSALAVTSTDTQYF. The CDR3 DNA sequence: TGTGCCAGCAGCGCTTTAGCTGTGACTAGCACAGATACGCAGTATTTT.

V is TRBV6-2 or TRBV6-3 and J is TRBJ2-3; D ambiguous. The CDR3 is 15 amino acids. V was cut by 2 bases and J by 2 bases, with 11 bases left in between. Germline V gene data show CDR1 as MNHEY and CDR2 as SVGEGT. The CDR3 DNA reads TGTGCCAGCAGTTACCCACTACCCCCCACAGATACGCAGTATTTT. This codes for CASSYPLPPTDTQYF.

This clonotype was counted ten times or more. The genes are TRBV6-1 and TRBJ1-2; D is possibly TRBD1 (5 bases). This CDR3 contains 13 residues. Germline V gene lookup returns CDR1 MNHNS and CDR2 SASEGT. With 3 bases removed from V and 4 bases from J, the gap between germline ends came to 9 bases. CDR3 DNA: TGTGCCAGCAGTGAGACAGTCGGCTATGGCTACACCTTC. Amino acid sequence: CASSETVGYGYTF.

At least ten counts were recorded for this clonotype. The rearrangement joins TRBV20-1 to TRBJ2-3; TRBD2 matches at 10 bases. The V gene's germline CDR1 is DFQATT and CDR2 SNEGSKA (reference sequence). The trim removed 4 bases at V and 5 bases at J, leaving 12 bases unmatched. The CDR3 runs 16 residues. The CDR3 protein is CSAIGLAGDVRDTQYF. CDR3 DNA sequence: TGCAGTGCTATAGGGCTAGCGGGAGACGTCCGAGATACGCAGTATTTT.

In this sample, this clonotype turned up many times. The rearrangement joins TRBV11-2 to TRBJ2-7; 7 nucleotides agree with TRBD1. Germline trimming cut 5 bases from V and 1 base from J; bases unmatched to any gene: 2. CDR1 and CDR2 (germline): SGHAT, FQNNGV. The CDR3 loop spans 13 amino acids. Written as DNA, the CDR3 is TGTGCCAGCAGCCCCAGGGGGTCCTACGAGCAGTACTTC. It specifies CASSPRGSYEQYF.

This clonotype was seen many times. J is TRBJ2-3 and V is TRBV11-2; D remains unclear. The CDR3 sequence is 14 residues long. The germline V gene has CDR1 SGHAT and CDR2 FQNNGV. V shed 1 base and J shed 2 bases, with 7 bases lying between them. The DNA of the CDR3 is TGTGCCAGCAGCTTAGCCTACGACACAGATACGCAGTATTTT. Translation: CASSLAYDTDTQYF. The variable domain in full, with the rest retrieved from reference TRBV11-2 and TRBJ2-3, is EAGVAQSPRYKIIEKRQSVAFWCNPISGHATLYWYQQILGQGPKLLIQFQNNGVVDDSQLPKDRFSAERLKGVDSTLKIQPAKLEDSAVYLCASSLAYDTDTQYFGPGTRLTVL.

This clonotype was counted ten times or more. V and J are TRBV7-9 and TRBJ1-1, with a tentative D call TRBD1 (6 bases). Trimming removed 6 bases from V and 1 base from J, with 24 bases in between. CDR1 is SEHNR, CDR2 FQNEAQ, per germline (reference sequence). The CDR3 contains 18 residues. The CDR3: CASRSVGDTRTENTEAFF. Here the CDR3 DNA reads TGTGCCAGCAGGTCCGTAGGGGACACCCGGACGGAGAACACTGAAGCTTTCTTT.

This clonotype was counted ten times or more. V gene TRBV6-5 combines with J gene TRBJ2-7; D unresolved. The ends were cut back, 2 bases at V and 9 bases at J, with 14 bases in the middle. CDR1 and CDR2 from the germline V gene are MNHEY and SVGAGI. The CDR3 has 13 amino acids. The CDR3 sequence is CASSYGYGQWQYF. The CDR3 DNA sequence: TGTGCCAGCAGTTACGGATACGGGCAGTGGCAGTACTTC.

This clonotype came up many times. The J gene is TRBJ1-5, the V gene TRBV5-1; maybe TRBD1 (6 bases). V dropped 4 bases and J dropped 1 base, with 9 bases sitting between them. CDR1 and CDR2 from the germline V gene are SGHRS and YFSETQ. The CDR3 has 14 amino acids. The CDR3 coding sequence is TGCGCCAGCAGCCCGGGACAAAGCAATCAGCCCCAGCATTTT. Its protein product is CASSPGQSNQPQHF.

This clonotype was seen many times. The chain combines TRBV7-2 with TRBJ2-1, with 8 nucleotides matching TRBD2. The CDR3 covers 16 residues. Looked up from germline, CDR1 is SGHTA and CDR2 is FQGNSA. Unmatched junction bases numbered 12, after V lost 2 bases and J lost 9 bases. DNA for the CDR3: TGTGCCAGCAGCTTAACCGGGACTAGTGCGGGGCGTGAGCAGTTCTTC. Its translation: CASSLTGTSAGREQFF.

This clonotype was picked up many times. The chain has TRBV6-1 and TRBJ2-7, with D tentatively TRBD2 (5 bases). The CDR3 extends over 14 amino acids. CDR1 is MNHNS, CDR2 SASEGT, per germline. V lost 5 bases to trimming and J lost 5 bases, with 16 bases between them. The CDR3 loop reads CASSLLAGRHEQYF. The CDR3 DNA reads as TGTGCCAGCAGTCTTCTAGCTGGTCGCCACGAGCAGTACTTC.

This clonotype came up many times. The gene calls are TRBV20-1 and TRBJ1-1; D gene uncertain. The V end lost 6 bases, the J end lost 3 bases, and 14 bases lay between the germline ends. The germline V gene encodes CDR1 DFQATT and CDR2 SNEGSKA (reference sequence). CDR3 size: 13 residues. CDR3 in DNA: TGCAGTGCCCCGGCACTGGCAGACACTGAAGCTTTCTTT. Translation gives CSAPALADTEAFF.

In this sample, this clonotype turned up many times. V usage is TRBV28 and J usage is TRBJ1-2; D remains ambiguous. Trimming took off 4 bases at V and 7 bases at J, with 13 bases between the two ends. The V gene's germline CDR1 is MDHEN and CDR2 SYDVKM. The CDR3 is made up of 13 amino acids. In DNA, the CDR3 is TGTGCCAGCAGTTCCGGGCAGTTTGGTGGCTACACCTTC. It codes for CASSSGQFGGYTF.

This clonotype was seen many times. J is TRBJ1-2 and V is TRBV2; D not resolved. CDR1 and CDR2 (germline): SNHLY, FYNNEI. The ends were cut back, 8 bases at V and 3 bases at J, with 7 bases in the middle. This CDR3 has 11 amino acids. CDR3 loop: CASGGDYGYTF. In DNA form, the CDR3 reads TGTGCCAGCGGTGGGGACTATGGCTACACCTTC.

In this sample, this clonotype turned up many times. The V gene is TRBV25-1, the J gene TRBJ2-7; maybe TRBD1 (6 bases). The V end was cut by 4 bases, the J end by 2 bases, with 12 bases between. Germline values: CDR1 MGHDK, CDR2 SYGVNS. The CDR3 totals 14 residues. Written as DNA, the CDR3 is TGTGCCAGCAGTGTAGGACAGACTACCTACGAGCAGTACTTC. It is translated as CASSVGQTTYEQYF.

This clonotype has at least ten counts. The chain links TRBV11-2 to TRBJ2-3; D is unresolved. Trimming removed 5 bases at V and 2 bases at J, with 14 bases between. Germline V CDR1 and CDR2: SGHAT, FQNNGV. The CDR3 is 15 residues long. CDR3 coding DNA: TGTGCCAGCAGCACCTCCGACGCAAACACAGATACGCAGTATTTT. Encoded protein: CASSTSDANTDTQYF.

This clonotype was picked up many times. This chain uses TRBV10-3 with TRBJ2-7, with 13 nucleotides matching TRBD2. This CDR3 is built from 13 residues. Looked up from germline, CDR1 is ENHRY and CDR2 is SYGVKD. V lost 11 bases and J lost 4; bases outside the gene matches: 5. DNA of the CDR3: TGTGCCTCGGGGACTAGCGGGAATTACGAGCAGTACTTC. Amino acid sequence: CASGTSGNYEQYF.

This clonotype was counted at least ten times. The chain couples TRBV12-3 or TRBV12-4 to TRBJ1-1; D call uncertain. CDR3 size: 15 residues. Trimming cost V 5 bases and J 1 base, with 14 bases left between them. The CDR3 is CASSPPHWPNTEAFF. The CDR3 bases are TGTGCCAGCAGTCCCCCCCATTGGCCGAACACTGAAGCTTTCTTT.

Many counts were recorded for this clonotype. The rearrangement joins TRBV10-1 to TRBJ1-1, with no clear D. The CDR3 spans 13 residues. The germline V gene encodes CDR1 WNHNN and CDR2 SYGVQD (reference sequence). V lost 3 bases and J 1 base, leaving 6 bases between the germline ends. The CDR3 bases are TGCGCCAGCAGTGATGCAGCGAACACTGAAGCTTTCTTT. This encodes CASSDAANTEAFF.

This clonotype was observed many times. The J gene is TRBJ2-5, the V gene TRBV21-1; TRBD1, as called in the table, went unchecked against the DNA. TRBV21-1 is recorded as a pseudogene. The CDR3 consists of 20 residues. CDR3 region: CASSTGTGESRTQGEETQYF. CDR3 sequence (DNA): TGTGCCAGCAGCACCGGGACAGGGGAATCAAGGACCCAAGGGGAAGAGACCCAGTACTTC.